Below are 8 T cell receptor beta chains sequenced from a single sample in a study of blood T cell repertoires in COVID-19. The assay was immunoSEQ multiplex PCR, and TCRdb's table has in-frame clones only and misses some. Here the sample spans some 70,000 clones, 85% to 90% being singletons. Sequenced material: PBMCs or T cells enriched from blood (not recorded which). All receptors come from a woman aged 40 to 50 who had recovered from COVID-19.

The chain is built from TRBV5-4 and TRBJ2-3; 13 nucleotides line up with TRBD2. This CDR3 comprises 17 residues. Germline V gives CDR1 SGHNT, CDR2 YYREEE (reference sequence). The junction had 10 bases not matched to a gene; V was cut back by 3 bases and J by 6 bases. The CDR3 DNA follows: TGTGCCAGCAGCTCCCTGCGACTAGCGGGGGGAGGTGATACGCAGTATTTT. Its protein product is CASSSLRLAGGGDTQYF.

In its sample, this clone was seen once. Because the CDR3's place on the DNA is in doubt, the DNA is left out and the CDR3 is given as listed by TCRdb. The gene calls are TRBV12-1 and TRBJ1-5; TRBD1, the table's D call, was not compared with the DNA. TRBV12-1 is an annotated pseudogene. The CDR3 spans 15 residues, counting both ends. Here the CDR3 reads CASSFGGGAAQPQHF.

The CDR3 region has the DNA TGTGCCAGCAGCTTCCTACAGGGGGTCAGGAACGAGCAGTACTTC. Residues: CASSFLQGVRNEQYF. This rearrangement joins TRBV7-2 to TRBJ2-7; 8 bases map to TRBD1. V shed 3 bases, J shed 5 bases, and the junction held 9 bases outside the gene matches. The CDR3 runs to 15 residues. CDR1 is SGHTA, CDR2 FQGNSA, per germline. The whole variable domain, remainder taken from reference TRBV7-2 and TRBJ2-7, is GAGVSQSPSNKVTEKGKDVELRCDPISGHTALYWYRQSLGQGLEFLIYFQGNSAPDKSGLPSDRFSAERTGGSVSTLTIQRTQQEDSAVYLCASSFLQGVRNEQYFGPGTRLTVT.

The CDR3 region is CASSRAGSYEQYF. The CDR3 bases are TGTGCCAGCAGCCGAGCAGGTAGCTACGAGCAGTACTTC. The chain links TRBV3-1 (or the pseudogene TRBV3-2) to TRBJ2-7; D gene unclear. The CDR3 has 13 residues. Per germline, CDR1 LGHDT and CDR2 YNNKEL (reference sequence). The V gene lost 4 bases and the J gene lost 3 bases, with 10 bases spanning the gap.

The chain is built from TRBV5-1 and TRBJ1-1; TRBD1 agrees at 9 bases. The length of the CDR3 is 15 residues. After removal of 0 bases from V and 6 bases from J, the junction contained 6 bases not matched to a gene. CDR1 and CDR2 (germline): SGHRS, YFSETQ. CDR3 sequence: CASSLEGTGWAEAFF. DNA of the CDR3: TGCGCCAGCAGCTTGGAAGGGACAGGGTGGGCTGAAGCTTTCTTT.

To note about this clone: The CDR3 carries no conserved terminal phenylalanine or tryptophan, so it likely arises from a read error. The DNA is left out, because the CDR3 cannot be placed on it with certainty; the CDR3 is given as TCRdb lists it. This rearrangement joins TRBV6-1 to TRBJ1-2; the table's D gene call, TRBD1, was not cross checked with the DNA. The CDR3 is 13 residues long, counting both termini. Germline loops: CDR1 MNHNS, CDR2 SASEGT. CDR3 amino acids: CASSEVGGAGPAS.

The chain has TRBV18 and TRBJ1-2, with D possibly being TRBD1 (6 bases). CDR3 length: 14 amino acids. Trimming stripped 3 bases from V and 1 base from J, with 9 bases between. Germline lookup yields CDR1 KGHSH and CDR2 LQKENI. CDR3 region: CASSPTGLNYGYTF. The CDR3 bases are TGTGCCAGCTCACCCACAGGGCTTAACTATGGCTACACCTTC.

The chain recombines TRBV5-1 with TRBJ2-3; D uncertain. There are 14 residues in the CDR3. V was cut by 4 bases and J by 2 bases, with 11 bases left in between. Germline CDR1 and CDR2: SGHRS and YFSETQ. The CDR3 DNA reads as TGCGCCAGCAGCCCGTCCCTTTCCACAGATACGCAGTATTTT. As protein: CASSPSLSTDTQYF.